The source of this T cell receptor (beta chain) is a study of beta chain features in type 1 diabetes. Study results and limitations: Type 1 diabetes patients had TCRB CDR3s that were shorter (moderately but significantly so) in all four CD4+ subsets.

Each sorted population was over 98% pure. This clone was picked up a small number of times. The antigen remains undetermined. This sample includes further DNA sequences coding for the same CDR3. Isolated RNA was reverse transcribed in full, so expressed TCRB transcripts were sequenced. Measured with immunoSEQ multiplex PCR; TCRdb has only the in-frame clones, and not every one. Among roughly 180,000 clones listed, approximately 8.1% were seen once. The CDR3 has 14 residues. Looked up from germline, CDR1 is LNHNV and CDR2 is YYDKDF (reference sequence). V was cut by 0 bases and J by 8 bases, with 13 bases left in between.

The clonotype comes from a man aged 18 to 35 with type 1 diabetes. The source material was central memory CD4+ T cells from blood. The chain joins TRBV15 to TRBJ1-2, with D tentatively TRBD1 (6 bases). The CDR3 region is CATSRDPGRGGYTF. CDR3 nucleotides: TGTGCCACCAGCAGAGATCCGGGCAGGGGCGGCTACACCTTC.